The rows below give T cell receptor beta chains drawn from one sample of a study of blood T cells in healthy people across ages. TCRdb ran MiXCR on the 5' RACE reads and lists one entry per CDR3 protein. The table includes around 780,000 distinct CDR3 sequences, roughly 50% detected once. The source material was blood. These receptors were collected from a man aged 35-49 years in good health. Both conserved end residues are part of each CDR3. A D gene is named only where the DNA matches it firmly. Only part of the rows carry a size: once, few, many, or a class if the clone is expanded.

CDR3 protein: CATRTRNNQPQHF
CDR3 DNA: TGTGCCACCCGGACGCGGAACAATCAGCCCCAGCATTTT
V gene: TRBV6-2/TRBV6-3
J gene: TRBJ1-5
D gene: -
clone size: -

CDR3 protein: CASLSGGAKDTQYF
CDR3 DNA: TGTGCCAGCCTTAGCGGGGGGGCCAAAGATACGCAGTATTTT
V gene: TRBV10-3
J gene: TRBJ2-3
D gene: TRBD2
clone size: -

CDR3 protein: CATSSPPTPTQYF
CDR3 DNA: TGTGCCACCAGCAGCCCCCCGACCCCAACGCAGTATTTT
V gene: TRBV15
J gene: TRBJ2-3
D gene: -
clone size: -

CDR3 protein: CASSPPSTGLMAEAFF
CDR3 DNA: TGTGCCAGCTCACCACCGAGTACAGGGCTTATGGCTGAAGCTTTCTTT
V gene: TRBV18
J gene: TRBJ1-1
D gene: -
clone size: -

CDR3 protein: CSVELTGGSYEQYF
CDR3 DNA: TGCAGCGTTGAGCTGACAGGGGGGTCCTACGAGCAGTACTTC
V gene: TRBV29-1
J gene: TRBJ2-7
D gene: TRBD1
clone size: -

CDR3 protein: CASSVEGTRRAQETQYF
CDR3 DNA: TGTGCCAGCAGCGTAGAAGGTACGCGGAGGGCCCAAGAGACCCAGTACTTC
V gene: TRBV9
J gene: TRBJ2-5
D gene: -
clone size: -

CDR3 protein: CSAGQAPNEKLFF
CDR3 DNA: TGCAGCGCTGGACAGGCCCCAAATGAAAAACTGTTTTTT
V gene: TRBV29-1
J gene: TRBJ1-4
D gene: TRBD1
clone size: -

CDR3 protein: CASSQLDSGSGISYEQYF
CDR3 DNA: TGTGCCAGCAGCCAACTCGACTCTGGATCGGGAATCTCCTACGAGCAGTACTTC
V gene: TRBV4-2
J gene: TRBJ2-7
D gene: -
clone size: few

CDR3 protein: CSVVDQDTDTQYF
CDR3 DNA: TGCAGCGTTGTAGACCAGGACACAGATACGCAGTATTTT
V gene: TRBV29-1
J gene: TRBJ2-3
D gene: -
clone size: -

CDR3 protein: CATSDLRPPGANVLTF
CDR3 DNA: TGTGCCACCAGTGATTTAAGACCACCAGGGGCCAACGTCCTGACTTTC
V gene: TRBV24-1
J gene: TRBJ2-6
D gene: -
clone size: -

CDR3 protein: CASSLARGLAPGEQYF
CDR3 DNA: TGTGCCAGCAGCTTAGCAAGGGGACTAGCTCCGGGCGAGCAGTACTTC
V gene: TRBV7-2
J gene: TRBJ2-7
D gene: TRBD2
clone size: -

CDR3 protein: CASNWDSNTEAFF
CDR3 DNA: TGTGCCAGCAACTGGGACAGCAACACTGAAGCTTTCTTT
V gene: TRBV2
J gene: TRBJ1-1
D gene: TRBD1
clone size: few

CDR3 protein: CASSLGVSYNEQYF
CDR3 DNA: TGTGCCAGCAGCTTGGGGGTGTCCTACAATGAGCAGTACTTC
V gene: TRBV5-6
J gene: TRBJ2-7
D gene: -
clone size: few

CDR3 protein: CASSSGQGAYGYTF
CDR3 DNA: TGTGCCAGCAGCTCCGGACAGGGAGCCTATGGCTACACCTTC
V gene: TRBV13
J gene: TRBJ1-2
D gene: TRBD1
clone size: few

CDR3 protein: CASSPQISGKETQYF
CDR3 DNA: TGTGCCAGCTCACCACAGATTTCGGGGAAAGAGACCCAGTACTTC
V gene: TRBV18
J gene: TRBJ2-5
D gene: -
clone size: once

CDR3 protein: CASSLEGRINEKLFF
CDR3 DNA: TGTGCCAGCAGCTTAGAGGGTCGGATTAATGAAAAACTGTTTTTT
V gene: TRBV7-2
J gene: TRBJ1-4
D gene: -
clone size: -

CDR3 protein: CASSYQGRSTDTQYF
CDR3 DNA: TGTGCCAGCAGTTACCAGGGGCGGTCAACAGATACGCAGTATTTT
V gene: TRBV6-2/TRBV6-3
J gene: TRBJ2-3
D gene: -
clone size: -

CDR3 protein: CASSLGSIVTDEQFF
CDR3 DNA: TGCGCCAGCAGCTTAGGATCAATTGTAACCGATGAGCAGTTCTTC
V gene: TRBV5-1
J gene: TRBJ2-1
D gene: -
clone size: -

CDR3 protein: CASSQTGAVNTEAFF
CDR3 DNA: TGTGCCAGCAGCCAAACCGGGGCTGTGAACACTGAAGCTTTCTTT
V gene: TRBV28
J gene: TRBJ1-1
D gene: -
clone size: -

CDR3 protein: CATSRDRGISDSPLHF
CDR3 DNA: TGTGCCACCAGCAGGGACAGGGGGATAAGTGATTCACCCCTCCACTTT
V gene: TRBV15
J gene: TRBJ1-6
D gene: TRBD1
clone size: few

CDR3 protein: CSAPGDLNSNYGYTF
CDR3 DNA: TGCAGTGCTCCAGGGGACCTGAATTCTAACTATGGCTACACCTTC
V gene: TRBV20-1
J gene: TRBJ1-2
D gene: -
clone size: -

CDR3 protein: CSAPAPGRAYEQYF
CDR3 DNA: TGCAGTGCTCCGGCTCCTGGCAGGGCCTACGAGCAGTACTTC
V gene: TRBV20-1
J gene: TRBJ2-7
D gene: -
clone size: once

CDR3 protein: CSAGDLSGYQETQYF
CDR3 DNA: TGCAGTGCTGGGGACTTATCGGGTTACCAAGAGACCCAGTACTTC
V gene: TRBV20-1
J gene: TRBJ2-5
D gene: -
clone size: -

CDR3 protein: CASSQLDRGLYGYTF
CDR3 DNA: TGTGCCAGCAGCCAACTCGACAGGGGGCTCTATGGCTACACCTTC
V gene: TRBV14
J gene: TRBJ1-2
D gene: TRBD1
clone size: -

CDR3 protein: CASSQDWRESTSPNEQFF
CDR3 DNA: TGTGCCAGCAGCCAAGATTGGCGGGAGAGTACTTCCCCTAATGAGCAGTTCTTC
V gene: TRBV14
J gene: TRBJ2-1
D gene: TRBD2
clone size: -

CDR3 protein: CSARSRTGWNTEAFF
CDR3 DNA: TGCAGTGCTAGATCACGGACAGGGTGGAACACTGAAGCTTTCTTT
V gene: TRBV20-1
J gene: TRBJ1-1
D gene: TRBD1
clone size: -

CDR3 protein: CASRDRTATNEKLFF
CDR3 DNA: TGCGCCAGCAGGGACAGGACTGCAACTAATGAAAAACTGTTTTTT
V gene: TRBV5-1
J gene: TRBJ1-4
D gene: TRBD1
clone size: few

CDR3 protein: CSARVSVNQPQHF
CDR3 DNA: TGCAGTGCTAGAGTGTCAGTAAATCAGCCCCAGCATTTT
V gene: TRBV20-1
J gene: TRBJ1-5
D gene: -
clone size: -

CDR3 protein: CSAAAHSDEQFF
CDR3 DNA: TGCAGTGCAGCAGCGCATTCTGATGAGCAGTTCTTC
V gene: TRBV20-1
J gene: TRBJ2-1
D gene: -
clone size: -

CDR3 protein: CASTLVGQGVDEQFF
CDR3 DNA: TGTGCCAGCACCCTCGTGGGACAGGGGGTCGATGAGCAGTTCTTC
V gene: TRBV28
J gene: TRBJ2-1
D gene: TRBD1
clone size: few

CDR3 protein: CASSFYRLGSSGVQETQYF
CDR3 DNA: TGTGCCAGCAGTTTTTACAGACTTGGCTCTAGCGGCGTACAAGAGACCCAGTACTTC
V gene: TRBV12-3/TRBV12-4
J gene: TRBJ2-5
D gene: TRBD2
clone size: once

CDR3 protein: CASSWDVRKGYTF
CDR3 DNA: TGTGCCAGCAGCTGGGACGTCCGGAAAGGCTACACCTTC
V gene: TRBV7-9
J gene: TRBJ1-2
D gene: -
clone size: -

CDR3 protein: CASSEGVMNTEAFF
CDR3 DNA: TGCGCCAGCAGCGAGGGGGTTATGAACACTGAAGCTTTCTTT
V gene: TRBV5-1
J gene: TRBJ1-1
D gene: -
clone size: few

CDR3 protein: CASSLDSRSSYEQYF
CDR3 DNA: TGTGCCAGCAGTTTGGACTCAAGGAGCTCCTACGAGCAGTACTTT
V gene: TRBV28
J gene: TRBJ2-7
D gene: -
clone size: few

CDR3 protein: CSVDRGSGTGELFF
CDR3 DNA: TGCAGCGTTGACAGGGGTTCGGGCACCGGGGAGCTGTTTTTT
V gene: TRBV29-1
J gene: TRBJ2-2
D gene: -
clone size: once

CDR3 protein: CASSLVGGRTDTQYF
CDR3 DNA: TGTGCCAGCAGTCTCGTCGGTGGTCGCACAGATACGCAGTATTTT
V gene: TRBV28
J gene: TRBJ2-3
D gene: -
clone size: -

CDR3 protein: CASSLAASPSSTDTQYF
CDR3 DNA: TGTGCCAGCAGCTTAGCGGCCAGCCCTTCTAGCACAGATACGCAGTATTTT
V gene: TRBV7-6
J gene: TRBJ2-3
D gene: -
clone size: few

CDR3 protein: CASSPPERGLVFEQYF
CDR3 DNA: TGTGCCAGCTCACCACCGGAGAGGGGTCTTGTCTTCGAGCAGTACTTC
V gene: TRBV18
J gene: TRBJ2-7
D gene: -
clone size: -

CDR3 protein: CASSHLTGGSNINSGANVLTF
CDR3 DNA: TGTGCCAGCAGCCACCTTACAGGGGGCAGTAATATTAACTCTGGGGCCAACGTCCTGACTTTC
V gene: TRBV3-1
J gene: TRBJ2-6
D gene: TRBD1
clone size: -

CDR3 protein: CASRLVSGSSYNEQFF
CDR3 DNA: TGTGCCAGCAGGCTCGTTAGCGGGAGCTCCTACAATGAGCAGTTCTTC
V gene: TRBV28
J gene: TRBJ2-1
D gene: TRBD2
clone size: -

CDR3 protein: CASSDAEYNEQFF
CDR3 DNA: TGTGCCAGCAGTGACGCGGAGTACAATGAGCAGTTCTTC
V gene: TRBV6-2/TRBV6-3
J gene: TRBJ2-1
D gene: -
clone size: once

CDR3 protein: CASSLAAGMAEAFF
CDR3 DNA: TGTGCCAGCAGCTTAGCGGCAGGGATGGCTGAAGCTTTCTTT
V gene: TRBV11-1
J gene: TRBJ1-1
D gene: -
clone size: few

CDR3 protein: CASSLGLADYNEQFF
CDR3 DNA: TGTGCCAGCAGCCTCGGACTAGCGGACTACAATGAGCAGTTCTTC
V gene: TRBV6-5
J gene: TRBJ2-1
D gene: TRBD2
clone size: many

CDR3 protein: CSAQGAMDNQPQHF
CDR3 DNA: TGCAGTGCCCAGGGGGCGATGGACAATCAGCCCCAGCATTTT
V gene: TRBV20-1
J gene: TRBJ1-5
D gene: TRBD1
clone size: -

CDR3 protein: CASSWVAGDNTYNEQFF
CDR3 DNA: TGTGCCAGCAGCTGGGTAGCGGGGGATAACACCTACAATGAGCAGTTCTTC
V gene: TRBV7-2
J gene: TRBJ2-1
D gene: TRBD2
clone size: -